Included here is one TCR beta chain sequence, with context. These data are taken from a study of blood T cell repertoires in COVID-19. CDR3 length: 12 amino acids. Deletions cut 7 bases from V and 10 bases from J, with 16 bases between. Germline V gene sequence: CDR1 WNHNN, CDR2 SYGVQD (reference sequence). The method was immunoSEQ multiplex PCR; TCRdb's version includes in-frame clones alone and lacks a portion of them. The sample includes approximately 220,000 clones, approximately 83% seen only once; the top ten take 2% to 3%. The gene calls are TRBV10-1 and TRBJ2-5; tentative D call: TRBD1 (5 bases). Sequencing input: peripheral blood. The clonotype originates from a woman in her thirties or forties with active or convalescent COVID-19. DNA for the CDR3: TGCGCCAGCAAGGGGCGCGTTTGGGGCCAGTACTTC. Protein product: CASKGRVWGQYF.